The T cell receptor beta chain described here comes from a study of PD-L1 blockade in urothelial cancer. Time point of the sample: peripheral blood 6 weeks after treatment start. This clone was seen a single time. Sequencing used immunoSEQ multiplex PCR; TCRdb keeps in-frame clones, though not all of them. The sample holds about 38,000 clones, 86% seen once. The ends lost 0 bases at V and 6 bases at J; junction bases unmatched: 8. This CDR3 has 17 residues. Germline V gene data show CDR1 as SGHRS and CDR2 as YFSETQ. Sequencing used PBMCs, obtained around atezolizumab (anti-PD-L1) treatment. This TCR derives from a man in his fifties or sixties with urothelial cancer. The chain links TRBV5-1 to TRBJ2-1; 11 nucleotides agree with TRBD2. CDR3 in amino acids: CASSLGPTSGSVNEQFF. The DNA for the CDR3 is TGCGCCAGCAGCTTGGGCCCTACTAGCGGGAGCGTCAATGAGCAGTTCTTC.